This TCR beta chain was identified during a study of shared T cell receptors in the human thymus. Produced via immunoSEQ multiplex PCR; TCRdb's table is partial and in-frame only. The table includes 55,000 to 75,000 clones, 90% to 95% detected once. Looked up from germline, CDR1 is SGHTA and CDR2 is FQGNSA. V lost 7 bases to trimming and J lost 1 base; unmatched junction nucleotides: 7. The CDR3 has 15 residues. Sequencing was done on a sample of thymocytes. The TCR sequence derives from a human donor. This chain links TRBV7-2 with TRBJ1-3, with 7 bases lining up with TRBD1. The CDR3 sequence: CASTGDSHSGNTIYF. CDR3 nucleotide sequence: TGTGCCAGCACCGGGGACAGCCATTCTGGAAACACCATATATTTT.